These 28 T cell receptor beta chains were sequenced from one sample in a study of T-cell memory formation after mild COVID-19. TCRdb re-analysed the 5' RACE reads in MiXCR, keeping a single row per CDR3 protein. The profile covers hundreds of thousands of distinct CDR3 sequences, with under 20% appearing a single time and 12% taken by the ten largest. Sequenced input: PBMCs or a T cell subset sorted from them (not recorded which). Receptors originate from an adult woman who had mild COVID-19 (a few samples of this study predate the infection). Cell type and time point are not known.

The genes are TRBV15 and TRBJ2-7; D possibly corresponds to TRBD1 (5 bases). The CDR3 is 15 amino acids. V lost 5 bases and J 2 bases, leaving 16 bases between the germline ends. From germline, CDR1 is LNHNV and CDR2 YYDKDF (reference sequence). CDR3 coding DNA: TGTGCCACCAGCTCCCGGACACAGGTGCCCTACGAGCAGTACTTC. Translation: CATSSRTQVPYEQYF.

This clonotype has just a few counts. The chain is built from TRBV5-1 and TRBJ1-4; tentative D call: TRBD1 (6 bases). The ends were cut back, 1 base at V and 0 bases at J, with 10 bases in the middle. The CDR3 loop spans 16 amino acids. Germline V CDR1 and CDR2: SGHRS, YFSETQ. The CDR3: CASSLPRGTTNEKLFF. For the CDR3, the DNA is TGCGCCAGCAGCTTGCCCAGGGGAACAACTAATGAAAAACTGTTTTTT.

This clonotype showed up just a few times. The gene calls are TRBV25-1 and TRBJ1-2; maybe TRBD1 (5 bases). V lost 1 base and J lost 2, with 11 bases in between. There are 15 residues in the CDR3. CDR1 and CDR2 from the germline V gene are MGHDK and SYGVNS. CDR3 protein: CASSEWGVSNYGYTF. Here the CDR3 DNA reads TGTGCCAGCAGTGAATGGGGGGTTTCAAACTATGGCTACACCTTC.

This clonotype has only a few counts. The rearrangement uses TRBV24-1 and TRBJ2-7, with 7 positions matching TRBD2. Germline assignment: CDR1 KGHDR and CDR2 SFDVKD. V trimming: 3 bases; J trimming: 7 bases; junction bases outside the gene matches: 11. The CDR3 runs 15 residues. The CDR3 sequence: CATSDPRGGPSEQYF. CDR3 nucleotide sequence: TGTGCCACCAGTGATCCTCGGGGAGGGCCGAGTGAGCAGTACTTC.

This clonotype came up a few times. This chain uses TRBV12-3 or TRBV12-4 with TRBJ2-7; 8 nucleotides line up with TRBD2. CDR3 length: 14 residues. V gave up 2 bases and J gave up 6 bases; unmatched junction bases: 6. The CDR3 DNA follows: TGTGCCAGCAGTTTAAGGCGGGAGGCACGCGAGCAGTACTTC. Protein sequence: CASSLRREAREQYF.

This clonotype was seen only a few times. J is TRBJ1-2 and V is TRBV10-3, with TRBD1 matching over 9 bases. From germline, CDR1 is ENHRY and CDR2 SYGVKD. Trimming removed 6 bases from V and 4 bases from J; junction bases left unmatched: 9. CDR3 length: 15 amino acids. The CDR3 reads CAIREQGALSYGYTF. The DNA for the CDR3 is TGTGCCATCAGAGAACAGGGGGCCCTGAGCTATGGCTACACCTTC.

The sample holds many counts of this clonotype. The V and J genes are TRBV7-9 and TRBJ2-7, with D tentatively TRBD1 or TRBD2 (5 bases each). The germline gives CDR1 SEHNR, CDR2 FQNEAQ (reference sequence). Between the trimmed V and J ends, which lost 3 bases and 2 bases, there was a span of 8 bases. The CDR3 is made up of 13 amino acids. The CDR3 nucleotides are TGTGCCAGCAGCTTGGGGACCCCCTACGAGCAGTACTTC. Its protein is CASSLGTPYEQYF.

In its sample, this clonotype was seen a few times. This chain links TRBV12-3 or TRBV12-4 with TRBJ2-5; 8 bases line up with TRBD2. The junction had 9 bases not matched to a gene; V was cut back by 7 bases and J by 5 bases. The CDR3 has 14 residues. The CDR3 DNA is TGTGCCAGCATTAAAGCGGGGGTTCAGGAGACCCAGTACTTC. Protein: CASIKAGVQETQYF.

The CDR3 sequence is CASSLEYITASYGYTF. CDR3 in DNA: TGTGCCAGCAGCTTAGAGTACATAACGGCGAGCTATGGCTACACCTTC. The rearrangement links TRBV7-9 to TRBJ1-2; D is ambiguous. The CDR3 runs 16 residues. Trimming pared 1 base from V and 4 bases from J, leaving 16 bases between. Germline CDR1 reads SEHNR; CDR2 reads FQNEAQ (reference sequence). The full variable domain, its missing parts supplied by reference TRBV7-9 and TRBJ1-2, is DTGVSQNPRHKITKRGQNVTFRCDPISEHNRLYWYRQTLGQGPEFLTYFQNEAQLEKSRLLSDRFSAERPKGSFSTLEIQRTEQGDSAMYLCASSLEYITASYGYTFGSGTRLTVV.

The chain is built from TRBV29-1 and TRBJ2-6; the D is unclear. V lost 2 bases and J 3 bases, leaving 20 bases between the germline ends. Per the germline V gene, CDR1 is SQVTM and CDR2 is ANQGSEA. The CDR3 runs to 18 residues. CDR3 DNA sequence: TGCAGCGTTGAACCTCTAGACGACCGCGTTTTTGGGGCCAACGTCCTGACTTTC. This translates into CSVEPLDDRVFGANVLTF.

In its sample, this clonotype was seen a few times. This chain links TRBV20-1 with TRBJ2-7; 7 bases fit TRBD2. Germline V gene lookup returns CDR1 DFQATT and CDR2 SNEGSKA (reference sequence). The CDR3 consists of 15 residues. The V and J ends lost 3 bases and 2 bases, in that order; junction bases with no gene match: 10. CDR3 DNA sequence: TGCAGTGCTAGGATGTCCGCGGGAGTGACCTACGAGCAGTACTTC. Protein: CSARMSAGVTYEQYF.

V usage is TRBV5-1 and J usage is TRBJ2-7; no reliable D call. Germline CDR1 is SGHRS and CDR2 is YFSETQ. The CDR3 sequence is 15 residues long. Trimming took 6 bases from V and 0 from J, leaving 16 bases between them. CDR3 nucleotide sequence: TGCGCCAGCACCTTCCGGTTTTCGTCCTCCTACGAGCAGTACTTC. Translation: CASTFRFSSSYEQYF.

This clonotype was seen at least ten times. V is TRBV5-1 and J is TRBJ1-6; D gene unclear. The V and J ends lost 0 bases and 9 bases respectively, with 13 bases between them. Germline lookup yields CDR1 SGHRS and CDR2 YFSETQ. This CDR3 has 15 amino acids. This CDR3 is CASSLADYAGSPLHF. The CDR3 bases are TGCGCCAGCAGCTTGGCCGATTATGCAGGTTCACCCCTCCACTTT.

The CDR3 reads CATSAGLYNEQFF. The CDR3, as DNA: TGTGCCACCAGTGCCGGACTTTACAATGAGCAGTTCTTC. The chain couples TRBV24-1 to TRBJ2-1, with a weak D call TRBD2 (5 bases). Trimming removed 5 bases at V and 4 bases at J, with 8 bases between. The germline gives CDR1 KGHDR, CDR2 SFDVKD. The CDR3 totals 13 residues.

The rearrangement links TRBV7-9 to TRBJ2-1; 7 bases fit TRBD1. V shed 5 bases and J 2 bases; nucleotides not matched to a gene: 3. The germline V gene encodes CDR1 SEHNR and CDR2 FQNEAQ (reference sequence). The CDR3 sequence is 14 residues long. CDR3 sequence reads: CASSPTGTYNEQFF. In DNA form, the CDR3 reads TGTGCCAGCAGCCCGACAGGGACCTACAATGAGCAGTTCTTC.

The chain has TRBV29-1 and TRBJ2-3; weak D call: TRBD2 (6 bases). Trimming removed 4 bases from V and 1 base from J, with 12 bases in between. Germline CDR1 reads SQVTM; CDR2 reads ANQGSEA. The CDR3 is made up of 14 amino acids. CDR3 residues: CSVGGVAGTDTQYF. CDR3 in DNA: TGCAGCGTTGGGGGGGTAGCGGGCACAGATACGCAGTATTTT.

This clonotype was seen a handful of times. The rearrangement joins TRBV7-9 to TRBJ1-5; D remains unclear. V lost 1 base, J lost 4 bases, and 11 bases lay in between. The CDR3 contains 15 residues. The germline gives CDR1 SEHNR, CDR2 FQNEAQ (reference sequence). The CDR3: CASSLGQIANQPQHF. CDR3 sequence (DNA): TGTGCCAGCAGCTTAGGGCAGATAGCAAATCAGCCCCAGCATTTT.

A few counts support this clonotype. The rearrangement links TRBV6-5 to TRBJ2-5, with a possible D match to TRBD1 (7 bases). The CDR3 is made up of 14 amino acids. The germline V gene has CDR1 MNHEY and CDR2 SVGAGI. The V end was cut by 6 bases, the J end by 5 bases, with 16 bases between. The CDR3 loop reads CASRTAGGPETQYF. CDR3 in DNA: TGTGCCAGCAGAACTGCAGGGGGGCCGGAGACCCAGTACTTC.

The chain carries TRBV5-1 and TRBJ1-1; D not resolved. The V end was cut by 0 bases, the J end by 0 bases, with 12 bases between. CDR3 size: 16 residues. Per the germline V gene, CDR1 is SGHRS and CDR2 is YFSETQ. The CDR3 reads CASSLVGGEVNTEAFF. For the CDR3, the DNA is TGCGCCAGCAGCTTGGTCGGCGGGGAAGTGAACACTGAAGCTTTCTTT.

This clonotype was counted only a few times. The chain has TRBV6-6 and TRBJ1-2, with 9 bases lining up with TRBD1. This CDR3 region has 18 residues. The germline V gene encodes CDR1 MNHNY and CDR2 SVGAGI (reference sequence). The J segment lost 9 bases and the V segment lost 2 bases, leaving 19 bases of the junction unmatched. The CDR3 is CASSYQSVQGAPSTRYTF. The CDR3 DNA sequence: TGTGCCAGCAGTTACCAGTCGGTACAGGGGGCACCGTCAACTCGCTACACCTTC.

Remarks on this clonotype: The final CDR3 position lacks the conserved phenylalanine or tryptophan, pointing to a likely read error. No DNA is shown, since the ends of the CDR3 on it are uncertain; the CDR3 is the one TCRdb lists. The rearrangement uses TRBV6-1 and TRBJ2-3; the DNA was not used to check the table's D call, TRBD2. CDR1 is MNHNS, CDR2 SASEGT, per germline. Termini included, the CDR3 measures 12 amino acids. CDR3 sequence: CASSRSSGTPNL.

V and J are TRBV9 and TRBJ2-1; a weak D match, TRBD2 (5 bases). The germline V gene has CDR1 SGDLS and CDR2 YYNGEE. This CDR3 contains 15 residues. Trimming left V 0 bases short and J 2 bases short, with 9 bases between. In DNA form, the CDR3 reads TGTGCCAGCAGCGTAGAAAGGGAGACCTACAATGAGCAGTTCTTC. Its translation: CASSVERETYNEQFF. Variable domain in full (rest from reference TRBV9 and TRBJ2-1): DSGVTQTPKHLITATGQRVTLRCSPRSGDLSVYWYQQSLDQGLQFLIQYYNGEERAKGNILERFSAQQFPDLHSELNLSSLELGDSALYFCASSVERETYNEQFFGPGTRLTVL.

This clonotype has just a few counts. The gene calls are TRBV7-6 and TRBJ2-7; 8 positions agree with TRBD1. This CDR3 spans 15 amino acids. Germline V gene lookup returns CDR1 SGHVS and CDR2 FNYEAQ. Germline trimming cut 5 bases from V and 3 bases from J; bases unmatched to any gene: 9. Written as DNA, the CDR3 is TGTGCCAGCAGCGAAGACAGGGGAAAGTTCTACGAGCAGTACTTC. Encoded protein: CASSEDRGKFYEQYF. The full variable domain, completed using reference TRBV7-6 and TRBJ2-7, is GAGVSQSPRYKVTKRGQDVALRCDPISGHVSLYWYRQALGQGPEFLTYFNYEAQQDKSGLPNDRFSAERPEGSISTLTIQRTEQRDSAMYRCASSEDRGKFYEQYFGPGTRLTVT.

The table lists this clonotype with a few counts. This chain connects TRBV12-3 or TRBV12-4 to TRBJ2-2; D unresolved. The CDR3 extends over 15 amino acids. Trimming stripped 6 bases from V and 4 bases from J, with 15 bases between. CDR3 DNA: TGTGCCAGCAGGTCATCAAGGGAATTCACCGGGGAGCTGTTTTTT. Translation: CASRSSREFTGELFF.

This clonotype has a handful of counts. The CDR3 loop reads CASSEDRTGANEQFF. The CDR3 nucleotides are TGCGCCAGCAGCGAGGACAGGACAGGGGCCAATGAGCAGTTCTTC. The rearrangement links TRBV4-3 to TRBJ2-1, with 9 bases identical to TRBD1. After removal of 5 bases from V and 6 bases from J, the junction contained 8 bases not matched to a gene. Germline V gives CDR1 LGHNA, CDR2 YSLEER. The CDR3 totals 15 residues.

This chain joins TRBV5-1 and TRBJ2-2, with TRBD1 as a possible D gene (6 bases). This CDR3 region has 13 residues. Trimming took 5 bases from V and 5 from J, leaving 10 bases between them. Germline V gene lookup returns CDR1 SGHRS and CDR2 YFSETQ. Here the CDR3 reads CASRYRETGELFF. The DNA for the CDR3 is TGCGCCAGCAGATACAGGGAAACCGGGGAGCTGTTTTTT.

The V gene is TRBV14, the J gene TRBJ1-2, with a weak D call TRBD1 (5 bases). The V end was cut by 2 bases, the J end by 7 bases, with 17 bases between. The CDR3 loop spans 15 amino acids. The germline V gene has CDR1 SGHDN and CDR2 FVKESK. The CDR3 region has the DNA TGTGCCAGCAGCCAATGGAGCTTGGAAGGGGCTGGCTACACCTTC. Translated, it gives CASSQWSLEGAGYTF. The whole variable domain, filled in from reference TRBV14 and TRBJ1-2, reads EAGVTQFPSHSVIEKGQTVTLRCDPISGHDNLYWYRRVMGKEIKFLLHFVKESKQDESGMPNNRFLAERTGGTYSTLKVQPAELEDSGVYFCASSQWSLEGAGYTFGSGTRLTVV.

The sample holds a few counts of this clonotype. This sequence joins TRBV28 and TRBJ2-5; 10 nucleotides match TRBD1. The CDR3 has 14 residues. CDR1 and CDR2 from the germline V gene are MDHEN and SYDVKM. V gave up 6 bases and J gave up 4 bases; unmatched junction bases: 5. CDR3 nucleotides: TGTGCCAGCAGAGGGACAGGGGATCGAGAGACCCAGTACTTC. Its translation is CASRGTGDRETQYF.